The clone carrying this T cell receptor beta chain appeared many times. The antigen remains undetermined. This sample was included in a study of neurological immune-mediated disorders. Study-wide points: HTLV-1-associated myelopathy had the most TCR clonal expansion, and multiple sclerosis had the least, less than healthy controls. When repertoires were grouped phylogenetically, those of 18 of 34 multiple sclerosis patients fell into one related-CDR3 cluster, a possible signature. Because no CDR3 amino acid sequences were shared across subjects by expanded clones, private repertoires were suggested in all groups.

The CDR3 has 13 amino acids. Per the germline V gene, CDR1 is MNHEY and CDR2 is SVGAGI. V shed 7 bases and J 7 bases; nucleotides not matched to a gene: 8. TCRdb reprocessed the 5' RACE reads with MiXCR, giving one entry per CDR3 protein. This table has around 70,000 distinct CDR3 sequences, approximately 3.3% appearing once. This sequence originates from a woman in her 50s with multiple sclerosis. Material for sequencing was PBMCs. The chain recombines TRBV6-5 with TRBJ2-3; 7 bases fit TRBD2. CDR3 loop: CASMRSSGYTQYF. The DNA of the CDR3 is TGTGCCAGCATGAGGTCTAGCGGATATACGCAGTATTTT.